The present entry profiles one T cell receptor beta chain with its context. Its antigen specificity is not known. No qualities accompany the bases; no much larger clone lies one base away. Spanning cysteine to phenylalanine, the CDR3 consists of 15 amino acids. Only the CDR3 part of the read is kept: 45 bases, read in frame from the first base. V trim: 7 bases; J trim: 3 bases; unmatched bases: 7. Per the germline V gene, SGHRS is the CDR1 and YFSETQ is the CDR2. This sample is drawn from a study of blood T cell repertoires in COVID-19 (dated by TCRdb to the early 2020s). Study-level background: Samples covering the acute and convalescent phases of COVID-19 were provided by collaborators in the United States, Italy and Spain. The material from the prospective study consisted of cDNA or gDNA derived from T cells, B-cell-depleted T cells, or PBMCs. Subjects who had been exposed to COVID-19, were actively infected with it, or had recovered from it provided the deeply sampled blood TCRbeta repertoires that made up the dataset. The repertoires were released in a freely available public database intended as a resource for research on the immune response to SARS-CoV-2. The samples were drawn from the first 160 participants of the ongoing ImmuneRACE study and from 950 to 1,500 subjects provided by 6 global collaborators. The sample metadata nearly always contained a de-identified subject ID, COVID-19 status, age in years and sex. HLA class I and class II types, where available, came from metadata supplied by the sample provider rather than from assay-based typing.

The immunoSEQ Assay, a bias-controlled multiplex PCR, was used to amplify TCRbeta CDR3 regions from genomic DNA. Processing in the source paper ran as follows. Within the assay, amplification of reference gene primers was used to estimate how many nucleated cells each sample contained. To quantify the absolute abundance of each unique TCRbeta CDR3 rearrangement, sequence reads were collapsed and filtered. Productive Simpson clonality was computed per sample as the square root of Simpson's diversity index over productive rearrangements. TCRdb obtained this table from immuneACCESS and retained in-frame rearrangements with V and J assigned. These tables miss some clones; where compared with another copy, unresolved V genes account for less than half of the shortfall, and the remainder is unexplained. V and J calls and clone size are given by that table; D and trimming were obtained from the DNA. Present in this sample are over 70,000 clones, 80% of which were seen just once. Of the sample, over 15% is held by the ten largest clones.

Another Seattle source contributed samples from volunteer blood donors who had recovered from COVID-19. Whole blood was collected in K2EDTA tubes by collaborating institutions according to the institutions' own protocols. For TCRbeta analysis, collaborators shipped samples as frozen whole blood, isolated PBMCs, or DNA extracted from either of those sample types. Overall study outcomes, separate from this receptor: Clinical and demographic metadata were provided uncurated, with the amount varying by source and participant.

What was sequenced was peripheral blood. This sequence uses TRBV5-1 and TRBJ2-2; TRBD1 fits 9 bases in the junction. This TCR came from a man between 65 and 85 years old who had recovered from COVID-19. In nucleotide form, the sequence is TGCGCCAGCCATCGGGACAGGGTGGACACCGGGGAGCTGTTTTTT. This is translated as CASHRDRVDTGELFF.